This TCR beta chain was found in a study of beta chain features in type 1 diabetes. Whole-study findings and limits: Overrepresentation of cells with high TCR expression could result from cDNA sequencing. Patients with Type 1 diabetes showed moderately but significantly shorter TCRB CDR3s in all four CD4+ subsets. Patients with type 1 diabetes showed fewer VDJ junction insertions and more deletions. Whether TCRB rearrangement is influenced by HLA type went unresolved here.

Purity (above 95%) was reached by all sorted populations. Expressed TCRB transcripts were sequenced, since all the RNA that had been isolated was reverse transcribed. Using immunoSEQ multiplex PCR, the repertoire was profiled, and TCRdb retains in-frame clones only, with some absent. The table has about 650,000 clones, 9.5% to 15% seen once; the top ten hold around 0.12%. Comment on this clone: Its matching antigen is unknown.

V dropped 4 bases and J dropped 4 bases, with 12 bases sitting between them. The CDR3 length is 13 residues. Germline V gene data show CDR1 as SGHRS and CDR2 as YFSETQ. The sequenced sample was naive CD4+ T cells from blood. The chain links TRBV5-1 to TRBJ2-7; no firm D call. The sequence was collected from a young man with type 1 diabetes. DNA for the CDR3: TGCGCCAGCAGCGTCACACATGATTACGAGCAGTACTTC. It codes for CASSVTHDYEQYF.